This is a list of T cell receptor beta chains from one sample in a study of vaccination and CD4 T cells after COVID-19. No cognate antigen is known for these TCRs. TCRdb recomputed calls from the PCR reads with MiXCR, one row per CDR3 protein. The sample shows roughly 14,000 distinct CDR3 sequences, just under 30% of them seen only once. The sample in question was CD4+ T cells from blood, cultured in vitro, obtained before SARS-CoV-2 vaccination. The receptors come from a human donor who received a COVID-19 vaccine. Both conserved end residues are part of each CDR3. A D gene is named only where the DNA matches it firmly. The listing skips clone size in some rows; elsewhere it reads once, few, many or a size class.

J gene	D gene	V gene	clone size	CDR3 protein	CDR3 DNA
TRBJ2-5	TRBD1	TRBV7-9	few	CASSLARGRETQYF	TGTGCCAGCAGCTTAGCGAGGGGGCGCGAGACCCAGTACTTC
TRBJ2-3	.	TRBV7-2	few	CASSLDLSTDTQYF	TGTGCCAGCAGCTTAGATCTGAGCACAGATACGCAGTATTTT
TRBJ1-6	.	TRBV6-2/TRBV6-3	.	CASSRPGATPLHF	TGTGCCAGCAGCCGACCAGGGGCGACACCCCTCCACTTT
TRBJ1-1	.	TRBV7-3	.	CASSLSGNTEAFF	TGTGCCAGCAGCTTATCAGGGAACACTGAAGCTTTCTTT
TRBJ1-3	.	TRBV12-3/TRBV12-4	.	CASSLGGGNTIYF	TGTGCCAGCAGTTTAGGGGGTGGAAACACCATATATTTT
TRBJ2-3	TRBD2	TRBV6-1	.	CASIKLAGVSTDTQYF	TGTGCCAGCATCAAACTAGCGGGGGTTAGCACAGATACGCAGTATTTT
TRBJ2-5	TRBD2	TRBV18	.	CASSAGGEETQYF	TGTGCCAGCTCAGCGGGGGGAGAGGAGACCCAGTACTTC
TRBJ1-4	TRBD1	TRBV7-9	.	CASSQRQGNEKLFF	TGTGCCAGCAGCCAGAGACAGGGTAATGAAAAACTGTTTTTT
TRBJ2-2	TRBD2	TRBV10-3	few	CAIGLASTGELFF	TGTGCCATCGGACTAGCGAGCACCGGGGAGCTGTTTTTT
TRBJ2-3	TRBD2	TRBV7-9	.	CASSLSGERTQYF	TGTGCCAGCAGCTTAAGCGGGGAGAGGACGCAGTATTTT
TRBJ1-1	TRBD1	TRBV30	few	CAQDRGDTEAFF	TGTGCCCAAGACAGGGGTGACACTGAAGCTTTCTTT